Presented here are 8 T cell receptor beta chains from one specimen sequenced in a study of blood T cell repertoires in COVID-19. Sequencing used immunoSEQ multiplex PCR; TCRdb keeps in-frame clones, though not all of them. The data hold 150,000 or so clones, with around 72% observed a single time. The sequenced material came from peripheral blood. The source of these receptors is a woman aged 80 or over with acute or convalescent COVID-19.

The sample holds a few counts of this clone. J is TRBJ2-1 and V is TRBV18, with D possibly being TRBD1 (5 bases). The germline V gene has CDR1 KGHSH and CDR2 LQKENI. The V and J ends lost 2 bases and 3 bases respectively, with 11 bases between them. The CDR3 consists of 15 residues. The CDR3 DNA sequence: TGTGCCAGCTCACCAGGGCAGGGCGTCTACAATGAGCAGTTCTTC. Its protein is CASSPGQGVYNEQFF.

CDR3 protein: CASSVSRAGTEAFF. CDR3 sequence (DNA): TGTGCCAGCAGCGTATCGAGGGCAGGAACTGAAGCTTTCTTT. The V call is TRBV9, the J call TRBJ1-1; D is ambiguous. Germline V gives CDR1 SGDLS, CDR2 YYNGEE. Between the trimmed V and J ends, which lost 1 base and 5 bases, there was a span of 12 bases. The CDR3 runs to 14 residues.

CDR3 sequence: CASSSDTLYEQYF. In DNA form, the CDR3 reads TGTGCCAGCAGCTCAGACACCCTCTACGAGCAGTACTTC. The V gene is TRBV5-6, the J gene TRBJ2-7; D uncertain. The CDR3 is 13 amino acids. CDR1 SGHDT and CDR2 YYEEEE come from the germline V gene. V was pared by 3 bases and J by 3 bases, with 10 bases between.

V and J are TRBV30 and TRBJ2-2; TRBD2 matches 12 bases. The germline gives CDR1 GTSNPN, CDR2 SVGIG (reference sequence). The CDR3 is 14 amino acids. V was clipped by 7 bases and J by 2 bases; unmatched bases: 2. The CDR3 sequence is CAYGLAGNTGELFF. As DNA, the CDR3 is TGTGCCTACGGACTAGCGGGAAACACCGGGGAGCTGTTTTTT.

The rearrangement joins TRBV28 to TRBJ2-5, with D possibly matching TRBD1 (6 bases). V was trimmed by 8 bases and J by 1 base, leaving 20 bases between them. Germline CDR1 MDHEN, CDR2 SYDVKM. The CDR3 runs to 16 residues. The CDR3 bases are TGTGCCAGCGGCCAAGGGGCAGGGGTGTCCCAAGAGACCCAGTACTTC. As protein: CASGQGAGVSQETQYF.

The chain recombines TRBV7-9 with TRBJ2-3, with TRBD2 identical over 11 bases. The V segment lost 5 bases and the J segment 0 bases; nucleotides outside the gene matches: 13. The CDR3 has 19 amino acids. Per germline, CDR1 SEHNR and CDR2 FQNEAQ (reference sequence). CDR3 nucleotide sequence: TGTGCCAGCAGCATCCTCCAGGGACTAGCGGATTCTAGCACAGATACGCAGTATTTT. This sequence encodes CASSILQGLADSSTDTQYF.

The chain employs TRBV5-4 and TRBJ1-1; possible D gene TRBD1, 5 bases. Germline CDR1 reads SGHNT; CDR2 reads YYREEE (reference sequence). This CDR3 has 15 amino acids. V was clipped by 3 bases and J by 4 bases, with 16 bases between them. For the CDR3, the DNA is TGTGCCAGCAGCTCGATGGGACGGGGGGGCACTGAAGCTTTCTTT. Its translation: CASSSMGRGGTEAFF.

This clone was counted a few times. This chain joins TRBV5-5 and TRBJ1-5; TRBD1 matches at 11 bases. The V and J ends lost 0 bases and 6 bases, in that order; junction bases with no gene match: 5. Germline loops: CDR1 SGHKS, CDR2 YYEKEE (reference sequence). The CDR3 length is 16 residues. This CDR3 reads CASSLGDRGFGQPQHF. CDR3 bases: TGTGCCAGCAGCTTGGGGGACAGGGGGTTCGGTCAGCCCCAGCATTTT.